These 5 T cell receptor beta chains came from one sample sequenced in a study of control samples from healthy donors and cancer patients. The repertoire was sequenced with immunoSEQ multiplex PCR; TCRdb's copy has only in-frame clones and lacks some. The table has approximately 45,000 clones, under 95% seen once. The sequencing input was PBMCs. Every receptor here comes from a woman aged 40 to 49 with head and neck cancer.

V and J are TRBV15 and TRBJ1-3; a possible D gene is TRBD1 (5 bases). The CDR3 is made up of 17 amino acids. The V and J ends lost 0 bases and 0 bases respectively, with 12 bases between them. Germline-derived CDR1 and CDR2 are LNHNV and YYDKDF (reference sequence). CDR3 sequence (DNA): TGTGCCACCAGCAGAGATCGGGGACGGACCTCTGGAAACACCATATATTTT. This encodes CATSRDRGRTSGNTIYF.

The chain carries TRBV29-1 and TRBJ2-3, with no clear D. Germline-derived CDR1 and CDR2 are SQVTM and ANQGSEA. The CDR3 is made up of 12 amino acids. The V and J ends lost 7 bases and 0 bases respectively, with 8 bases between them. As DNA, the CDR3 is TGCAGCGCCAGGCTGAGCACAGATACGCAGTATTTT. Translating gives CSARLSTDTQYF.

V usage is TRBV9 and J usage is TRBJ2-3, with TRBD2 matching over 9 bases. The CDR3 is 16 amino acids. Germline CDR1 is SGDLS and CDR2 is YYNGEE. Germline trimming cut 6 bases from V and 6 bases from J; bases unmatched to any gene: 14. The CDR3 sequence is CASTPLGTSLVDTQYF. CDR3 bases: TGTGCCAGCACCCCTTTAGGGACTAGCTTAGTGGATACGCAGTATTTT.

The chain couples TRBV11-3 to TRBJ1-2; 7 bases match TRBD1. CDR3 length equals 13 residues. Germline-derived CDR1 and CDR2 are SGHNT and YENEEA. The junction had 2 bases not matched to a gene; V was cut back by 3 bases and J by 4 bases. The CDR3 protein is CASSLRGPYGYTF. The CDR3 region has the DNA TGTGCCAGCAGCTTGAGGGGGCCCTATGGCTACACCTTC.

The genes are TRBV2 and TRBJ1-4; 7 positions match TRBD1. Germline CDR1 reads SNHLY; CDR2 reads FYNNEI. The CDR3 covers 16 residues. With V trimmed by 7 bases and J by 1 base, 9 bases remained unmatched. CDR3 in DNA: TGTGCCAGCAAGAGGCATCGACAGGGAACTAATGAAAAACTGTTTTTT. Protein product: CASKRHRQGTNEKLFF.